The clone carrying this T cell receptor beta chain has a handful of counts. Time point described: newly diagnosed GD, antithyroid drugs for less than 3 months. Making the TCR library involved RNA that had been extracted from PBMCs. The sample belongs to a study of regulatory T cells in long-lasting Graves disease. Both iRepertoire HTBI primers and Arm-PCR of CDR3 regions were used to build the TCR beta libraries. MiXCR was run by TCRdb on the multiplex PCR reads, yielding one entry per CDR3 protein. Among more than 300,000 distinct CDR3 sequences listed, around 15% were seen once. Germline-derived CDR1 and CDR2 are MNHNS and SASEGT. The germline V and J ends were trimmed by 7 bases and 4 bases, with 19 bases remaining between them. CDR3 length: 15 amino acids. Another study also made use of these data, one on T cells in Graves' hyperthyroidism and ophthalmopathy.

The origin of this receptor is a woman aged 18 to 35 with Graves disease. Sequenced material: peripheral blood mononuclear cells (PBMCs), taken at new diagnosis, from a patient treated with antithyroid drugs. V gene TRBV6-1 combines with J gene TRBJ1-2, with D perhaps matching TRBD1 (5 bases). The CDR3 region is CASNPSGESFYGYTF. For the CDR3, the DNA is TGTGCCAGCAACCCCTCGGGGGAGTCCTTCTATGGCTACACCTTC.